What follows describes a single T cell receptor (beta chain). Its matching antigen is unknown. Per germline, CDR1 SGHTA and CDR2 FQGNSA. The CDR3 length is 13 residues. V lost 4 bases to trimming and J lost 6 bases, with 11 bases between them. This specimen comes from a study of type 1 regulatory T cells. On the study more broadly: This in vitro CD4 product, T-allo10, is enriched for Tr1 cells and alloantigen-specific. Study outcomes and limitations: Tr1 cells had a more restricted TCR repertoire than non-Tr1 cells.

TCRdb itself ran the reads through MiXCR, one entry per CDR3 protein. The table shows tens of thousands of distinct CDR3 sequences, with about a fifth occurring only once. V usage is TRBV7-2 and J usage is TRBJ2-3, with D possibly being TRBD1 (6 bases). Material for sequencing was cultured type 1 regulatory T (Tr1) cells, either the whole culture or a sorted fraction (not recorded which). The receptor comes from a human donor in good health. For the CDR3, the DNA is TGTGCCAGCAGCTCGACAGGTCTGGATACGCAGTATTTT. Protein sequence: CASSSTGLDTQYF.